The 15 T cell receptor beta chains presented below share a single source sample, sequenced in a study of T cell responses to AZD1222 COVID-19 vaccine. Assay: immunoSEQ multiplex PCR; the TCRdb copy retains only in-frame clones and omits some. The sample lists about 130,000 clones, around nine tenths occurring once. Sequenced material: peripheral blood, taken on day 0 of AZD1222 vaccination. All receptors come from an adult in good health.

V usage is TRBV6-6 and J usage is TRBJ1-2; D not resolved. From germline, CDR1 is MNHNY and CDR2 SVGAGI (reference sequence). This CDR3 spans 13 amino acids. The ends were cut back, 7 bases at V and 7 bases at J, with 16 bases in the middle. The chain's CDR3 is CASMGVAAFGYTF. In nucleotides, the CDR3 is TGTGCCAGCATGGGTGTTGCGGCTTTTGGCTACACCTTC.

The V and J genes are TRBV24-1 and TRBJ2-2; a weak D match, TRBD1 (7 bases). From germline, CDR1 is KGHDR and CDR2 SFDVKD. This CDR3 spans 15 amino acids. V lost 9 bases, J lost 2 bases, and 15 bases lay in between. CDR3 bases: TGTGCCACCGCCGCGGGACAGAGCAACACCGGGGAGCTGTTTTTT. The encoded protein is CATAAGQSNTGELFF.

The gene calls are TRBV29-1 and TRBJ1-2; D is unresolved. V dropped 6 bases and J dropped 4 bases, with 12 bases sitting between them. CDR1 SQVTM and CDR2 ANQGSEA come from the germline V gene. The CDR3 extends over 12 amino acids. CDR3: CSVPFPGYGYTF. CDR3 DNA sequence: TGCAGCGTCCCTTTCCCGGGCTATGGCTACACCTTC.

This chain connects TRBV5-1 to TRBJ2-7, with D perhaps TRBD1 or TRBD2 (5 bases each). The CDR3 is made up of 13 amino acids. Looked up from germline, CDR1 is SGHRS and CDR2 is YFSETQ. Trimming shortened V by 8 bases and J by 2 bases, and 14 bases separated the two germline ends. In DNA form, the CDR3 reads TGCGCCAGTAGAGGGTGGGGCACCTACGAGCAGTACTTC. Protein: CASRGWGTYEQYF.

The chain employs TRBV5-1 and TRBJ2-1, with D possibly being TRBD2 (7 bases). Germline CDR1 is SGHRS and CDR2 is YFSETQ. Trimming pared 1 base from V and 9 bases from J, leaving 14 bases between. There are 14 residues in the CDR3. Here the CDR3 reads CASSLRAGEGEQFF. The DNA for the CDR3 is TGCGCCAGCAGCTTGAGGGCAGGGGAGGGTGAGCAGTTCTTC.

This chain links TRBV6-6 with TRBJ1-1; D is unclear. The CDR3 totals 15 residues. Germline V gives CDR1 MNHNY, CDR2 SVGAGI (reference sequence). V gave up 6 bases and J gave up 3 bases, with 17 bases separating them. The CDR3: CASSNPWLFHTEAFF. DNA for the CDR3: TGTGCCAGCAGCAACCCGTGGTTGTTTCACACTGAAGCTTTCTTT.

This chain connects TRBV10-3 to TRBJ2-5, with D perhaps matching TRBD1 (5 bases). This CDR3 is built from 15 residues. V dropped 2 bases and J dropped 2 bases, with 12 bases sitting between them. Germline values: CDR1 ENHRY, CDR2 SYGVKD. The CDR3 loop reads CAISEGKGNQETQYF. The CDR3 region has the DNA TGTGCCATCAGTGAGGGAAAGGGGAATCAAGAGACCCAGTACTTC.

The CDR3 reads CASRHTSDRGTQYF. For the CDR3, the DNA is TGTGCCAGCAGACACACCTCCGACAGGGGAACGCAGTATTTT. V and J are TRBV11-1 and TRBJ2-3, with 8 bases fitting TRBD1. This CDR3 region has 14 residues. The ends lost 6 bases at V and 9 bases at J; junction bases unmatched: 11. From germline, CDR1 is SGHAT and CDR2 FQDESV (reference sequence).

The chain joins TRBV30 to TRBJ2-3; possibly TRBD2 for D (5 bases). Germline V lookup: CDR1 GTSNPN, CDR2 SVGIG (reference sequence). The V and J ends lost 6 bases and 8 bases respectively, with 15 bases between them. This CDR3 has 12 amino acids. The CDR3 loop reads CACDVGVGTQYF. DNA of the CDR3: TGTGCCTGTGACGTCGGGGTAGGTACGCAGTATTTT.

The rearrangement uses TRBV19 and TRBJ1-5, with TRBD1 as a possible D gene (5 bases). The CDR3 is 15 amino acids. V was clipped by 7 bases and J by 3 bases, with 16 bases between them. Germline V gene sequence: CDR1 LNHDA, CDR2 SQIVND (reference sequence). The CDR3 here is CASNVGDGYNQPQHF. Here the CDR3 DNA reads TGTGCCAGTAATGTGGGGGACGGATACAATCAGCCCCAGCATTTT.

The chain links TRBV11-2 to TRBJ1-2, with D perhaps matching TRBD1 (6 bases). CDR1 and CDR2 from the germline V gene are SGHAT and FQNNGV. Trimming cost V 1 base and J 3 bases, with 15 bases left between them. CDR3 length: 16 residues. The CDR3, as DNA: TGTGCCAGCAGCTTAGTGGGGGGGCAGGGACACTATGGCTACACCTTC. This encodes CASSLVGGQGHYGYTF.

This chain uses TRBV28 with TRBJ1-4, with 9 bases identical to TRBD1. Germline assignment: CDR1 MDHEN and CDR2 SYDVKM. CDR3 length: 13 amino acids. Trimming at V came to 4 bases and at J to 12 bases, leaving 6 bases not matched to a gene. The chain's CDR3 is CASSSRTGVELFF. The CDR3 DNA is TGTGCCAGCAGTTCCCGGACAGGGGTAGAACTGTTTTTT.

The chain uses TRBV5-1 and TRBJ1-5, with D hard to call. The CDR3 loop spans 14 amino acids. From germline, CDR1 is SGHRS and CDR2 YFSETQ. The V end was cut by 5 bases, the J end by 0 bases, with 9 bases between. The CDR3 region is CASRPNPSNQPQHF. For the CDR3, the DNA is TGCGCCAGCAGACCAAACCCTAGCAATCAGCCCCAGCATTTT.

The rearrangement uses TRBV2 and TRBJ2-7; TRBD1 aligns across 10 bases. Losses at the gene ends were 3 bases for V and 7 bases for J; bases not matched to a gene: 9. The CDR3 length is 15 residues. Germline V gene lookup returns CDR1 SNHLY and CDR2 FYNNEI. The CDR3 nucleotides are TGTGCCAGCAGTGAGGGACAGGGGAAATCGGGAGAGCAGTACTTC. It translates to CASSEGQGKSGEQYF. Based on the CDR3 plus reference TRBV2 and TRBJ2-7, the full variable domain is EPEVTQTPSHQVTQMGQEVILRCVPISNHLYFYWYRQILGQKVEFLVSFYNNEISEKSEIFDDQFSVERPDGSNFTLKIRSTKLEDSAMYFCASSEGQGKSGEQYFGPGTRLTVT.

The chain is built from TRBV30 and TRBJ1-2; D uncertain. The germline CDR1 and CDR2 sequences are GTSNPN and SVGIG (reference sequence). The CDR3 totals 11 residues. The V end lost 0 bases, the J end lost 8 bases, and 7 bases lay between the germline ends. The CDR3: CAWSVRVGYTF. CDR3 DNA sequence: TGTGCCTGGAGTGTACGGGTGGGCTACACCTTC.